The text below deals with one T cell receptor (beta chain). No antigen is known for it. This sample was included in a study of cytomegalovirus exposure and HLA in healthy donors. For the study at large: Among roughly 180 million T cells, an earlier analysis found 95 million to 140 million unique TCR beta sequences. Study-wide results and limits: Presence/absence analyses assumed roughly uniform sequencing depth across donors. Most TCR sequences proved rare, with some public TCRs found in many donors.

PCR employed 60 Vbeta and 13 Jbeta primers. Sequenced by immunoSEQ multiplex PCR; TCRdb stores in-frame clones only, minus some. The top ten clones hold 3.5% to 4.5% of a sample with about 80,000 clones, approximately 65% of them seen once. At sampling all donors were nominally healthy, likely with unrecorded immune exposures. Between the trimmed V and J ends, which lost 1 base and 2 bases, there was a span of 6 bases. The CDR3 length is 15 residues. The germline V gene has CDR1 MGHRA and CDR2 YSYEKL. Sequencing used PBMCs. The chain couples TRBV4-1 to TRBJ2-6; unclear D gene. The TCR sequence derives from a male donor in good health and CMV-seropositive. CDR3 in DNA: TGCGCCAGCAGCCAAGTGGTAGCTGGGGCCAACGTCCTGACTTTC. It yields the protein CASSQVVAGANVLTF.